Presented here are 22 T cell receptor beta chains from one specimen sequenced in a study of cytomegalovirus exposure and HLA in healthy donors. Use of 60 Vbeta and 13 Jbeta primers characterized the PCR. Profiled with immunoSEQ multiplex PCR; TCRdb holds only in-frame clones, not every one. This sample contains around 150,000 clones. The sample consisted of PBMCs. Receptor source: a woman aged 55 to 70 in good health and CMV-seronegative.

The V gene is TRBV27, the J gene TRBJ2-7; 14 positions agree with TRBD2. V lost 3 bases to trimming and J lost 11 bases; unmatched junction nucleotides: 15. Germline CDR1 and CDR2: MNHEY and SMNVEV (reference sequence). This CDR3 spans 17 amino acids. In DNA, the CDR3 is TGTGCCAGCAGTTTCACCCTTACCGGGACTAGCGGGAGTGGGGAGTACTTC. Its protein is CASSFTLTGTSGSGEYF.

The CDR3 loop reads CAWSEGILQPQHF. CDR3 nucleotide sequence: TGTGCCTGGAGTGAGGGGATACTTCAGCCCCAGCATTTT. The V gene is TRBV30, the J gene TRBJ1-5; possibly TRBD1 for D (5 bases). Germline V gene data show CDR1 as GTSNPN and CDR2 as SVGIG (reference sequence). The CDR3 loop spans 13 amino acids. Trimming shortened V by 1 base and J by 6 bases, and 10 bases separated the two germline ends. Full variable domain (remainder filled in from reference TRBV30 and TRBJ1-5): SQTIHQWPATLVQPVGSPLSLECTVEGTSNPNLYWYRQAAGRGLQLLFYSVGIGQISSEVPQNLSASRPQDRQFILSSKKLLLSDSGFYLCAWSEGILQPQHFGDGTRLSIL.

CDR3 protein: CAISESRGSYNEQFF. As DNA, the CDR3 is TGTGCCATCAGTGAGTCGAGGGGGTCCTACAATGAGCAGTTCTTC. The chain combines TRBV10-3 with TRBJ2-1, with D maybe TRBD1 (6 bases). Germline V gives CDR1 ENHRY, CDR2 SYGVKD. V was trimmed by 0 bases and J by 1 base, leaving 7 bases between them. This CDR3 is 15 amino acids long.

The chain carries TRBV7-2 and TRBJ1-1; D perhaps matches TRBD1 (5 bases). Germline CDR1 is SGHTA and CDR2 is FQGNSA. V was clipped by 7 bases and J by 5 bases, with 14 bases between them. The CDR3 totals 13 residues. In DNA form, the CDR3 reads TGTGCCAGCACGATAGGGGCTCGGACTGAAGCTTTCTTT. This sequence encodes CASTIGARTEAFF.

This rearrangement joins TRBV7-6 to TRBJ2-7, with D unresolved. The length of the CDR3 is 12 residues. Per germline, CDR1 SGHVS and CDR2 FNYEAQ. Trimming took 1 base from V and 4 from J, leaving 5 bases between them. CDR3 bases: TGTGCCAGCAGCTTAGTCCAGTACGAGCAGTACTTC. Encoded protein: CASSLVQYEQYF.

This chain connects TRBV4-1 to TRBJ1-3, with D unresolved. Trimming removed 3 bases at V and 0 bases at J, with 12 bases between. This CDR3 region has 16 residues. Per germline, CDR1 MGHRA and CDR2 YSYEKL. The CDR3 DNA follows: TGCGCCAGCAGCCAGATTAGAAGCTTCTCTGGAAACACCATATATTTT. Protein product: CASSQIRSFSGNTIYF.

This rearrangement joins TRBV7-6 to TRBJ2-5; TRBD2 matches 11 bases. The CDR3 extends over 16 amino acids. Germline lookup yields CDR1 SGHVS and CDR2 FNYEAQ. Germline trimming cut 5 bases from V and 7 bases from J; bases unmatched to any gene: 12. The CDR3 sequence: CASSLLAGGSVGTQYF. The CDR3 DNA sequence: TGTGCCAGCAGCCTCTTAGCGGGAGGGTCGGTAGGGACCCAGTACTTC.

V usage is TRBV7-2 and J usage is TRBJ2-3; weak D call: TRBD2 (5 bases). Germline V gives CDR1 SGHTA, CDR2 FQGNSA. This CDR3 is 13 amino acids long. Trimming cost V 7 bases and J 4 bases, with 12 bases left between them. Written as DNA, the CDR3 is TGTGCCAGCACAGTTGGGCGGGCAGATACGCAGTATTTT. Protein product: CASTVGRADTQYF.

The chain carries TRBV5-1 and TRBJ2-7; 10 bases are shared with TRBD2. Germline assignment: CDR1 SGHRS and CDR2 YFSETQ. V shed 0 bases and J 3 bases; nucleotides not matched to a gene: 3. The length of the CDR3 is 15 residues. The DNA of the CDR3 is TGCGCCAGCAGCTTGGGCCTAGCGGGAGACTACGAGCAGTACTTC. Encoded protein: CASSLGLAGDYEQYF.

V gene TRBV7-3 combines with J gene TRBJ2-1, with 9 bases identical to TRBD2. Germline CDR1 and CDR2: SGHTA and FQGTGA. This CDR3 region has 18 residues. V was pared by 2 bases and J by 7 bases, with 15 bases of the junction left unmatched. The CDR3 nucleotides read TGTGCCAGCAGCTTACAGCCCTACATAGCGGGGGCCAAGAATGAGCAGTTCTTC. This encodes CASSLQPYIAGAKNEQFF.

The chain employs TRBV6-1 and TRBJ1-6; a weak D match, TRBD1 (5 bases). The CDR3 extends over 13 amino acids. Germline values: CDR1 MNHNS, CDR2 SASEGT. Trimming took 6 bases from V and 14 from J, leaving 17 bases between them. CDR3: CASRSGLLLALHF. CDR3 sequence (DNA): TGTGCCAGCAGGTCGGGACTGCTCTTAGCCCTCCACTTT.

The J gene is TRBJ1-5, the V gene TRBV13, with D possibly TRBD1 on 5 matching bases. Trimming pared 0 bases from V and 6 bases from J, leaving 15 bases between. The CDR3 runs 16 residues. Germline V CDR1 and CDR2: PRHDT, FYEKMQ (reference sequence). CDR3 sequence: CASSLGGGVEGQPQHF. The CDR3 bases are TGTGCCAGCAGCTTAGGCGGGGGGGTTGAAGGTCAGCCCCAGCATTTT.

The CDR3 loop is CAWSNRGNQPQHF. CDR3 DNA: TGTGCCTGGAGCAATCGGGGGAATCAGCCCCAGCATTTT. The gene calls are TRBV30 and TRBJ1-5; TRBD1 is a possible D gene (5 bases). Trimming shortened V by 3 bases and J by 4 bases, and 10 bases separated the two germline ends. CDR3 length: 13 amino acids. Germline assignment: CDR1 GTSNPN and CDR2 SVGIG (reference sequence).

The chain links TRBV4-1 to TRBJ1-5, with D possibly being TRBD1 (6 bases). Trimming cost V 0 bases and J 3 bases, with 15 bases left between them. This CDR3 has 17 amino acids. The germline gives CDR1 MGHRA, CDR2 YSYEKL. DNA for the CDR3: TGCGCCAGCAGCCAAGACGTAGGACAGACAATCAATCAGCCCCAGCATTTT. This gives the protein CASSQDVGQTINQPQHF.

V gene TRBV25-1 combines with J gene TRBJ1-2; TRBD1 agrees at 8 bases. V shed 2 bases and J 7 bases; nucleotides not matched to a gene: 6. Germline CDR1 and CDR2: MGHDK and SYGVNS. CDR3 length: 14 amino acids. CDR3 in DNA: TGTGCCAGCAGTGAACCCGGGACAGGCGGTGGCTACACCTTC. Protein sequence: CASSEPGTGGGYTF.

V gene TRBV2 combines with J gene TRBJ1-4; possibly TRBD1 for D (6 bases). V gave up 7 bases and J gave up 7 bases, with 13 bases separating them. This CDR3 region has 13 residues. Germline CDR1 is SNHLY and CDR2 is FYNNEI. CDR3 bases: TGTGCCAGCAACAGGGATTTTGGTGAAAAACTGTTTTTT. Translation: CASNRDFGEKLFF.

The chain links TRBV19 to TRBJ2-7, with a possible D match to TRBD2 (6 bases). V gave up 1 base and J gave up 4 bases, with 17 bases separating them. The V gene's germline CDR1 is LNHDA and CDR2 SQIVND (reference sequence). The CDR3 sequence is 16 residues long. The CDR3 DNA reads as TGTGCCAGTAGTATAGTCGGGGGAGGTGGTACGTACGAGCAGTACTTC. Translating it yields CASSIVGGGGTYEQYF.

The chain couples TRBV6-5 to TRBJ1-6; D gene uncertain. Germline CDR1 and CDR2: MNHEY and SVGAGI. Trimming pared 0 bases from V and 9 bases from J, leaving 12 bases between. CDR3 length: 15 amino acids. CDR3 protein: CASSYSAGEVSPLHF. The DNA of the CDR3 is TGTGCCAGCAGTTACTCGGCGGGTGAGGTTTCACCCCTCCACTTT.

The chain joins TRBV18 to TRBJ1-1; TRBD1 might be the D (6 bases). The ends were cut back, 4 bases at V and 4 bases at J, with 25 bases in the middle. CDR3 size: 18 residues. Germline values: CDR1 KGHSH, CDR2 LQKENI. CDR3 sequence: CASSLKIGAGDRFTEAFF. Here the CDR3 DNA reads TGTGCCAGCTCACTGAAGATCGGGGCAGGGGATCGATTCACTGAAGCTTTCTTT.

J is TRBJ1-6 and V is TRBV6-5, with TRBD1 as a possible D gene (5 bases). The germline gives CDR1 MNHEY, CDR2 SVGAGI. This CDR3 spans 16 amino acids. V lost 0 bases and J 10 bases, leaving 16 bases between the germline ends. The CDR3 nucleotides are TGTGCCAGCAGTTACTCGGCGGGGGTTCGGGACTCACCCCTCCACTTT. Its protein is CASSYSAGVRDSPLHF.

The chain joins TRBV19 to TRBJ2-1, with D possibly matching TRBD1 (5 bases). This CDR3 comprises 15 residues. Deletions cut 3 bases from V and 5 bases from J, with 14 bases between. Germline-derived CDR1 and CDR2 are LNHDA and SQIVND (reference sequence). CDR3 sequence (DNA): TGTGCCAGTAGTATGTCTACAGGTTGGAACAATGAGCAGTTCTTC. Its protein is CASSMSTGWNNEQFF.

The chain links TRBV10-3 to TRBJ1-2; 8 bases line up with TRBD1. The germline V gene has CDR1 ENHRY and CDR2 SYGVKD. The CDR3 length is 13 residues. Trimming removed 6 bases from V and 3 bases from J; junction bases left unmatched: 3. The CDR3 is CAIRGTGDYGYTF. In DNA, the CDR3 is TGTGCCATCAGGGGGACAGGCGACTATGGCTACACCTTC.